Given below is one T cell receptor beta chain in context. Antigen: not known. Libraries used 5'RACE template switching adding universal primer site and UMIs. TCRdb reprocessed the 5' RACE reads and keeps a single row for each CDR3 protein, giving no DNA. The sample features around 180,000 distinct CDR3 sequences, with around 20% in its top ten. The CDR3 sequence is 16 residues long. Germline V gene lookup returns CDR1 MNHEY and CDR2 SMNVEV (reference sequence). This sample was included in a study of T cells expressing NK-cell markers. Study information: The eight sequenced donors comprised seven who were HCMV-seropositive and one who was seronegative.

Whole-study results and caveats: Dominant NKG2C+ clonotypes in roughly 6 donors made up about 1.0-7.0% of CD8+ T cells.

Input material: blood T cells: a sorted CD56 or NKG2C T cell subset, CD4+ or CD8+ T cells, or bulk PBMC T cells (not recorded which). The gene calls are TRBV27 and TRBJ2-2; TCRdb names TRBD2, which stays unverified in the absence of DNA. The clonotype comes from a man aged 18-75 years in good health. CDR3 sequence: CASTLTSGGASGELFF.